Reported below is one T cell receptor beta chain. The antigen remains undetermined. The CDR3 is 15 residues long. V lost 5 bases to trimming and J lost 0 bases, with 10 bases between them. CDR1 LNHNV and CDR2 YYDKDF come from the germline V gene (reference sequence). Time point noted: week 11, during vaccination. Each dose delivered 300 ug of mutant IDH1 20-mer peptide subcutaneously with imiquimod. Data came from immunoSEQ multiplex PCR; TCRdb stores just in-frame clones and leaves some out. The sample records 50,000 to 75,000 clones, 75% to 85% being singletons. The sample comes from a study of a mutant IDH1 vaccine in newly diagnosed glioma. Study-level background: Vaccine administration was initiated 4-6 weeks following radiotherapy alone, or with temozolomide cycles.

V usage is TRBV15 and J usage is TRBJ1-4; the D is unclear. The receptor's source is a man in his fifties or sixties with glioma. The sample was PBMCs, taken from a glioma patient whose treatment included an IDH1 peptide vaccine. The chain's CDR3 is CATSVAVATNEKLFF. The CDR3, as DNA: TGTGCCACCAGCGTCGCAGTTGCAACTAATGAAAAACTGTTTTTT.